This T cell receptor (beta chain) came from a study of siplizumab effects on memory and regulatory T cells (dated by TCRdb to 2018 to 2020). Describing the broader study: The study looked at the effect of siplizumab, an anti-CD2 antibody, on alloreactive T-cell subsets in allogeneic mixed lymphocyte reactions made from human PBMCs. Broader findings and caveats from the paper: Greater diversity appeared to be present in unstimulated naive T cells than in memory T cells, and a substantial contribution to the alloresponse seemed to be made by naive cells. Siplizumab significantly reduced the cumulative frequency of alloreactive sequences traceable to unstimulated CD4+ memory T cells. In reactions with siplizumab, an average of about 69% of mappable alloreactive CD4+ clones were Treg-derived, compared with 26.9% in control reactions. Whether proliferating Tregs from siplizumab cultures actually had suppressive function was not functionally confirmed. For roughly 75-96% of proliferating CD4+ or CD8+ clones, no naive or memory phenotype could be assigned. Sequences below about 10^-5 frequency were poorly captured, so only a minor fraction of alloreactive clones could be mapped to unstimulated subsets.

The junction shows trimming of 2 bases on V and 8 bases on J, plus 9 bases between the germline ends. From a lookup of the germline V gene (reference sequence), CDR1 and CDR2 are SEHNR and FQNEAQ. Its CDR3 holds 13 amino acids, cysteine through phenylalanine. Only CDR3 DNA is held: 39 bases, read in frame from base 1. The library was produced with the immunoSEQ multiplex PCR assay. Approximately 10^5 TCR templates per sample were assayed by the deep sequencing platform. Genomic DNA extracted from sorted T cells was the material used for TCRbeta CDR3 sequencing. On the authors' methods: The R programming language was used for clonal analysis of TCRbeta CDR3 data. Comparing unstimulated samples against CFSE-low samples taken after the reaction was how alloreactive CD4+ and CD8+ clones were defined. Regulatory or non-regulatory origin of alloreactive CD4+ clones was assigned by matching sequences to the sorted unstimulated Treg and non-Treg repertoires. This immuneACCESS table, as held by TCRdb, lists in-frame sequences with V and J called but not all clones. Of the missing ones, under half trace to an unresolved V gene in checked studies; the others have no known cause. That table is the source of V, J and clone size, and D and trimming were worked out from the DNA. The sample records under 140,000 clones, roughly 89% of which are singletons. In total, the top ten clones hold 1% to 1.5% of the sample.

Sorted unstimulated T cells, along with proliferating T cells recovered from mixed lymphocyte reactions, underwent TCRbeta CDR3 sequencing. Fresh whole blood from approximately 9 HLA-typed healthy donors was used to isolate PBMCs. Remarks on this clone: No antigen is known for it. No per-base quality is available; no much larger clone lies one base away.

This clonotype was sampled from a human donor in good health. The chain joins TRBV7-9 to TRBJ2-2; no D gene can be assigned with confidence. The material sequenced was CD4+ T cells sorted from blood. CDR3 region: CASSLPSIGELFF. The base sequence is TGTGCCAGCAGCTTACCCTCGATTGGGGAGCTGTTTTTT. When the CDR3 is completed using the reference TRBV7-9 and TRBJ2-2 genes on either side, the full variable domain is DTGVSQNPRHKITKRGQNVTFRCDPISEHNRLYWYRQTLGQGPEFLTYFQNEAQLEKSRLLSDRFSAERPKGSFSTLEIQRTEQGDSAMYLCASSLPSIGELFFGEGSRLTVL.